This passage covers 23 T cell receptor beta chains from one sample sequenced in a study of shared clonotypes between healthy human individuals. TCRdb's table, derived via immunoSEQ multiplex PCR, lists solely in-frame clones and lacks some. The sample consists of some 2.1 million clones, around 93% of them appearing once. CD45RO negativity and positive selection for CCR7 defined naive CD8 cells, a population that excluded terminally differentiated effector memory CD45RA+ cells. The sequenced sample was naive CD8+ T cells from PBMCs. These receptors all stem from a man in his late teens or twenties in good health. Some clones in this sample may be carry-over from other donors' samples.

The V and J genes are TRBV7-9 and TRBJ1-2; 7 bases line up with TRBD1. With 3 bases clipped from V and 2 bases from J, the junction kept 3 bases outside the gene matches. The length of the CDR3 is 14 residues. Germline CDR1 reads SEHNR; CDR2 reads FQNEAQ (reference sequence). Here the CDR3 reads CASSFGGQNYGYTF. The CDR3 nucleotides read TGTGCCAGCAGCTTTGGGGGACAGAACTATGGCTACACCTTC. The complete variable domain, with remaining parts taken from reference TRBV7-9 and TRBJ1-2, reads DTGVSQNPRHKITKRGQNVTFRCDPISEHNRLYWYRQTLGQGPEFLTYFQNEAQLEKSRLLSDRFSAERPKGSFSTLEIQRTEQGDSAMYLCASSFGGQNYGYTFGSGTRLTVV.

The chain couples TRBV14 to TRBJ2-7; no definite D call. This CDR3 is built from 13 residues. In germline, CDR1 is SGHDN, CDR2 FVKESK. V lost 4 bases, J lost 3 bases, and 10 bases lay in between. CDR3 sequence: CASSLFSVYEQYF. The DNA of the CDR3 is TGTGCCAGCAGCCTATTTTCGGTCTACGAGCAGTACTTC.

The rearrangement links TRBV7-2 to TRBJ2-1; 11 bases fit TRBD2. The CDR3 loop spans 16 amino acids. The trim removed 5 bases at V and 5 bases at J, leaving 8 bases unmatched. Germline V gene data show CDR1 as SGHTA and CDR2 as FQGNSA. The CDR3 DNA sequence: TGTGCCAGCAGCCCCTCGGCACTAGCGGGAGACAATGAGCAGTTCTTC. It encodes CASSPSALAGDNEQFF.

V and J are TRBV19 and TRBJ1-2, with a possible D match to TRBD1 (5 bases). Germline V gene sequence: CDR1 LNHDA, CDR2 SQIVND (reference sequence). The CDR3 has 15 residues. Trimming stripped 1 base from V and 2 bases from J, with 11 bases between. The CDR3 nucleotides read TGTGCCAGTAGTATAGTCCGGGACGGAAACTATGGCTACACCTTC. Protein: CASSIVRDGNYGYTF.

The chain employs TRBV9 and TRBJ2-3; 8 positions agree with TRBD2. Germline CDR1 SGDLS, CDR2 YYNGEE. This CDR3 is built from 16 residues. V was clipped by 2 bases and J by 0 bases; unmatched bases: 5. The CDR3 sequence: CASSVTGGTSTDTQYF. DNA of the CDR3: TGTGCCAGCAGCGTTACGGGAGGGACTAGCACAGATACGCAGTATTTT.

The V and J genes are TRBV28 and TRBJ1-5, with unresolved D. There are 15 residues in the CDR3. Germline CDR1 reads MDHEN; CDR2 reads SYDVKM. V dropped 6 bases and J dropped 3 bases, with 15 bases sitting between them. CDR3 bases: TGTGCCAGCAGCCCGGGAGTTATTGACAATCAGCCCCAGCATTTT. Its translation: CASSPGVIDNQPQHF.

The CDR3 reads CASSWDSPTQYF. CDR3 bases: TGCGCCAGCAGCTGGGACTCCCCGACGCAGTATTTT. The chain combines TRBV5-1 with TRBJ2-3, with a weak D call TRBD2 (6 bases). The CDR3 runs 12 residues. Germline V CDR1 and CDR2: SGHRS, YFSETQ. V lost 3 bases and J 9 bases, leaving 11 bases between the germline ends.

The chain joins TRBV29-1 to TRBJ1-1; D is ambiguous. Trimming pared 3 bases from V and 5 bases from J, leaving 13 bases between. From germline, CDR1 is SQVTM and CDR2 ANQGSEA. This CDR3 comprises 13 residues. CDR3 sequence reads: CSVDNPRGTEAFF. The DNA for the CDR3 is TGCAGCGTTGATAACCCCCGTGGGACTGAAGCTTTCTTT. The complete variable domain, with remaining parts taken from reference TRBV29-1 and TRBJ1-1, reads SAVISQKPSRDICQRGTSLTIQCQVDSQVTMMFWYRQQPGQSLTLIATANQGSEATYESGFVIDKFPISRPNLTFSTLTVSNMSPEDSSIYLCSVDNPRGTEAFFGQGTRLTVV.

The J gene is TRBJ1-5, the V gene TRBV4-2; no firm D call. Germline-derived CDR1 and CDR2 are LGHNA and YNFKEQ. The V end lost 0 bases, the J end lost 0 bases, and 6 bases lay between the germline ends. The CDR3 has 15 residues. The CDR3 coding sequence is TGTGCCAGCAGCCAAGAGGAAAATAGCAATCAGCCCCAGCATTTT. Its translation is CASSQEENSNQPQHF.

This chain links TRBV14 with TRBJ1-5, with 10 bases aligning to TRBD1. The CDR3 extends over 14 amino acids. CDR1 SGHDN and CDR2 FVKESK come from the germline V gene. The V segment lost 10 bases and the J segment 2 bases; nucleotides outside the gene matches: 5. CDR3 DNA: TGTGCCATTAAGACAGGGGGCCGCAATCAGCCCCAGCATTTT. Amino acid sequence: CAIKTGGRNQPQHF.

A single count supports this clone. The gene calls are TRBV5-1 and TRBJ2-7; D ambiguous. Germline CDR1 is SGHRS and CDR2 is YFSETQ. This CDR3 comprises 15 residues. Trimming took 0 bases from V and 7 from J, leaving 17 bases between them. CDR3 nucleotide sequence: TGCGCCAGCAGCTTGGGGGTCAGCACCTACGAGGAGCAGTACTTC. Translation: CASSLGVSTYEEQYF.

The DNA for the CDR3 is TGTGCCAGCAGCGTGGGACAGATCTACAATGAGCAGTTCTTC. Encoded protein: CASSVGQIYNEQFF. This chain connects TRBV9 to TRBJ2-1, with 7 nucleotides matching TRBD1. CDR3 length: 14 amino acids. Per the germline V gene, CDR1 is SGDLS and CDR2 is YYNGEE. Losses at the gene ends were 2 bases for V and 3 bases for J; bases not matched to a gene: 2.

This clone was seen a single time. The gene calls are TRBV7-3 and TRBJ1-1, with D unclear. The CDR3 spans 15 residues. The germline CDR1 and CDR2 sequences are SGHTA and FQGTGA. Trimming removed 2 bases at V and 1 base at J, with 11 bases between. CDR3 residues: CASSLSGRGNTEAFF. The DNA for the CDR3 is TGTGCCAGCAGCTTATCTGGGCGAGGGAACACTGAAGCTTTCTTT.

The genes are TRBV5-4 and TRBJ2-3; D remains unclear. Germline CDR1 SGHNT, CDR2 YYREEE (reference sequence). The V gene lost 0 bases and the J gene lost 1 base, with 9 bases spanning the gap. The CDR3 length is 15 residues. Here the CDR3 reads CASSLAGAGTDTQYF. The CDR3, as DNA: TGTGCCAGCAGCTTGGCTGGAGCAGGCACAGATACGCAGTATTTT.

The rearrangement joins TRBV14 to TRBJ2-3; no clear D gene. Looked up from germline, CDR1 is SGHDN and CDR2 is FVKESK. The CDR3 totals 13 residues. V lost 2 bases and J lost 6, with 9 bases in between. The CDR3 spells CASSQLGEDTQYF. The CDR3, as DNA: TGTGCCAGCAGCCAACTAGGAGAGGATACGCAGTATTTT.

This chain connects TRBV7-9 to TRBJ2-7; D is uncertain. Germline V gene sequence: CDR1 SEHNR, CDR2 FQNEAQ (reference sequence). This CDR3 has 12 amino acids. V lost 8 bases and J lost 5, with 13 bases in between. The CDR3 DNA follows: TGTGCCAGCGCCGGGCAGGTTCACGAGCAGTACTTC. Protein sequence: CASAGQVHEQYF.

Note on this clone: This specimen includes other DNA sequences encoding the same CDR3. CDR3 loop: CASSLGGSGTEAFF. The CDR3, as DNA: TGTGCCAGCAGTTTAGGGGGTAGCGGCACTGAAGCTTTCTTT. The chain combines TRBV27 with TRBJ1-1; the D gene is possibly TRBD1 (5 bases). Trimming pared 2 bases from V and 4 bases from J, leaving 11 bases between. The CDR3 length is 14 residues. Germline V gene data show CDR1 as MNHEY and CDR2 as SMNVEV (reference sequence).

About this clone itself: This same CDR3 is encoded by further DNA sequences in the sample. The chain joins TRBV27 to TRBJ1-2; no reliable D call. Germline CDR1 is MNHEY and CDR2 is SMNVEV (reference sequence). The CDR3 sequence is 14 residues long. V gave up 3 bases and J gave up 0 bases, with 8 bases separating them. Here the CDR3 reads CASSFTGANYGYTF. CDR3 bases: TGTGCCAGCAGTTTTACGGGAGCTAACTATGGCTACACCTTC.

This rearrangement joins TRBV27 to TRBJ2-1, with D tentatively TRBD1 (5 bases). CDR1 is MNHEY, CDR2 SMNVEV, per germline (reference sequence). V lost 7 bases to trimming and J lost 6 bases, with 13 bases between them. The CDR3 has 13 residues. This CDR3 reads CASTLGRGNEQFF. The CDR3 DNA is TGTGCCAGCACCCTAGGAAGGGGCAATGAGCAGTTCTTC.

This sequence joins TRBV4-1 and TRBJ1-1; D might be TRBD1 (6 bases). Between the trimmed V and J ends, which lost 0 bases and 0 bases, there was a span of 11 bases. Germline values: CDR1 MGHRA, CDR2 YSYEKL. CDR3 size: 16 residues. The CDR3 DNA follows: TGCGCCAGCAGCCAAGATCGGGGACAAGTGAACACTGAAGCTTTCTTT. Amino acids: CASSQDRGQVNTEAFF.

This sequence joins TRBV6-1 and TRBJ1-5; a weak D match, TRBD1 (5 bases). V lost 2 bases and J 4 bases, leaving 15 bases between the germline ends. In germline, CDR1 is MNHNS, CDR2 SASEGT. The CDR3 sequence is 16 residues long. The CDR3 protein is CASSELMDTPNQPQHF. The DNA for the CDR3 is TGTGCCAGCAGTGAACTTATGGACACACCAAATCAGCCCCAGCATTTT.

The V call is TRBV5-1, the J call TRBJ1-5, with D unresolved. CDR3 size: 17 residues. Trimming left V 3 bases short and J 5 bases short, with 21 bases between. CDR1 SGHRS and CDR2 YFSETQ come from the germline V gene. The CDR3 DNA follows: TGCGCCAGCAGCTACGCGGGTACGGCGGGTGGGGATCAGCCCCAGCATTTT. As protein: CASSYAGTAGGDQPQHF. Filled out from reference TRBV5-1 and TRBJ1-5, the complete variable domain reads KAGVTQTPRYLIKTRGQQVTLSCSPISGHRSVSWYQQTPGQGLQFLFEYFSETQRNKGNFPGRFSGRQFSNSRSEMNVSTLELGDSALYLCASSYAGTAGGDQPQHFGDGTRLSIL.

V and J are TRBV5-4 and TRBJ2-3; 7 bases are shared with TRBD2. The germline V gene encodes CDR1 SGHNT and CDR2 YYREEE (reference sequence). The CDR3 consists of 17 residues. V trimming: 4 bases; J trimming: 4 bases; junction bases outside the gene matches: 15. DNA for the CDR3: TGTGCCAGCAGCCCCACCACGGGGGAGGGCCGTTCAGATACGCAGTATTTT. Encoded protein: CASSPTTGEGRSDTQYF.